This T cell receptor beta chain was captured by sequencing in a study of blood T cell repertoires in COVID-19. Study details: The analysed material was cDNA or gDNA that came from T cells, B-cell-depleted T cells, or PBMCs.

This clone was seen only once. Using immunoSEQ multiplex PCR, the repertoire was profiled, and TCRdb retains in-frame clones only, with some absent. The repertoire includes 200,000 to 300,000 clones, over 80% of them detected once, and 5% to 8% sits in the top ten. V shed 5 bases and J 4 bases; nucleotides not matched to a gene: 8. This CDR3 is built from 15 residues. The germline V gene has CDR1 SEHNR and CDR2 FQNEAQ (reference sequence). Sequenced input: peripheral blood. The clonotype originates from a woman in her sixties or seventies with active or convalescent COVID-19. The chain is built from TRBV7-9 and TRBJ2-7; 10 positions agree with TRBD1. The CDR3 sequence is CASSPPWDRGYEQYF. The CDR3 region has the DNA TGTGCCAGCAGCCCTCCGTGGGACAGGGGATACGAGCAGTACTTC.